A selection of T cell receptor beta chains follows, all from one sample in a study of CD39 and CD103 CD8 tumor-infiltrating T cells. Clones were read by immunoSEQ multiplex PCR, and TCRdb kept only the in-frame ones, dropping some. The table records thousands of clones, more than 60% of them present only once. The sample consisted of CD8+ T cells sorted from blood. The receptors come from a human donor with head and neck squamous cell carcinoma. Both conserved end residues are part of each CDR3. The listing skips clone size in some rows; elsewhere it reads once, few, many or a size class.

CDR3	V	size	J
CATSSGTEGPTSYEQYF	TRBV15	NA	TRBJ2-7
CASSVTWPPGPSYEQYF	TRBV7-2	NA	TRBJ2-7
CASSLWAEPTTNEQFF	TRBV5-6	NA	TRBJ2-1
CASSWPPGAHYEQYF	TRBV7-9	NA	TRBJ2-7
CASSLSGQGAAEAFF	TRBV27	NA	TRBJ1-1
CASSVSGRAEETQYF	TRBV7-9	once	TRBJ2-5
CASSYGSQLAEQYF	TRBV6-5	NA	TRBJ2-7
CASSPLRGSDSYEQYF	TRBV7-9	NA	TRBJ2-7
CASSVDEGETAGNTIYF	TRBV9	NA	TRBJ1-3
CAIRDSTEQYF	TRBV10-3	NA	TRBJ2-5
CASSQEGLGDYGYTF	TRBV4-1	NA	TRBJ1-2
CASTPYREVGYTF	TRBV7-3	once	TRBJ1-2
CASSTGTGGIYEQYF	TRBV27	few	TRBJ2-7
CAASGTESYEQYF	TRBV30	NA	TRBJ2-7
CASSLGLAGAGETQYF	TRBV28	NA	TRBJ2-5
CASSEIEGGGYGYTF	TRBV6-1	few	TRBJ1-2
CASTIFSPDLAYNEQFF	TRBV28	NA	TRBJ2-1
CASSLGESQETQYF	TRBV11-2	NA	TRBJ2-5
CASSLGLRGSTYEQYF	TRBV5-1	NA	TRBJ2-7
CASSTQLDSYYEQYF	TRBV21-1	NA	TRBJ2-7
CASSSTVDGNEQYF	TRBV13	NA	TRBJ2-7
CAWATTGLEEKLFF	TRBV30	NA	TRBJ1-4
CASSLVTSGGEYF	TRBV7-8	NA	TRBJ2-5
CASSLFVAGELFF	TRBV28	NA	TRBJ2-2
CASRPRDTESTDTQYF	TRBV10-1	NA	TRBJ2-3
CAPHRGLAGEQYF	TRBV18	NA	TRBJ2-7
CASTPRDRVNTGELFF	TRBV9	few	TRBJ2-2
CSVEDHGMGLTSSYEQYF	TRBV29-1	NA	TRBJ2-7
CASSSWTLALYNEQFF	TRBV7-9	NA	TRBJ2-1
CASSDNVGWGTTGELFF	TRBV5-1	NA	TRBJ2-2
CASSPIDRGYEQYF	TRBV7-6	few	TRBJ2-7
CASRGGQRYEQYF	TRBV27	NA	TRBJ2-7
CASSQDMGFQGETQYF	TRBV4-1	few	TRBJ2-5
CASSGSGGEEDTQYF	TRBV7-2	few	TRBJ2-3
CASGAGATDTQYF	TRBV25-1	once	TRBJ2-3
CASSQGTTGMETDTQYF	TRBV4-3	NA	TRBJ2-3
CASSSTDTNTEAFF	TRBV6-6	NA	TRBJ1-1
CASSFPPGGETDTQYF	TRBV28	NA	TRBJ2-3
CASSADRGIYEQYF	TRBV27	NA	TRBJ2-7
CASGTTSGAIETQYF	TRBV7-6	NA	TRBJ2-5
CASSSTGNEAQYF	TRBV6-6	NA	TRBJ2-5
CASSQRTSAYNEQFF	TRBV14	few	TRBJ2-1
CASSAGTGQTGELFF	TRBV7-9	NA	TRBJ2-2
CASSFWGRTYEQYF	TRBV27	NA	TRBJ2-7
CASSHLDSNGYTF	TRBV7-8	NA	TRBJ1-2
CASSTPEGTSGIKETQYF	TRBV9	NA	TRBJ2-5
CAISERGGFDEQFF	TRBV10-3	few	TRBJ2-1
CSVEENTGELFF	TRBV29-1	NA	TRBJ2-2
CASSLFYDPGDRNTEAFF	TRBV7-8	NA	TRBJ1-1
CASSQITGGPTNEKLFF	TRBV4-3	NA	TRBJ1-4
CASSLTGTASSGYTF	TRBV5-1	few	TRBJ1-2
CASSPGTDHYTDTQYF	TRBV27	NA	TRBJ2-3
CASSEETSGTFGQFF	TRBV27	NA	TRBJ2-1
CASSSGPNTEAFF	TRBV6-1	NA	TRBJ1-1
CAWTGGDSYSYEQYF	TRBV30	few	TRBJ2-7
CASSPHPGDISTDTQYF	TRBV19	NA	TRBJ2-3